The rows below give T cell receptor beta chains drawn from one sample of a study of blood T cell repertoires in COVID-19. Generated by immunoSEQ multiplex PCR, the TCRdb table keeps only in-frame clones and is missing some. Of about 260,000 clones in the sample, more than 75% were seen once. The sequencing input was peripheral blood. These receptors all stem from a woman aged 50 to 60 with acute or convalescent COVID-19. Each CDR3 is given with its conserved first and last residue. A D gene is named only where the DNA matches it firmly. Clone size is given for some rows only: seen once, a few or many times, or a class if the clone is expanded.

>TRBV5-1|-|-|TRBJ1-2
CASSLGGTGNSGSGYTF
TGCGCCAGCAGCTTGGGGGGCACCGGTAACTCTGGAAGTGGCTACACCTTC
>TRBV4-3|-|-|TRBJ2-1
CASSQDNYAYNEQFF
TGCGCCAGCAGCCAAGATAACTATGCCTACAATGAGCAGTTCTTC
>TRBV25-1|-|-|TRBJ1-5
CASTPGGGSNQPQHF
TGTGCCAGCACCCCCGGGGGAGGAAGCAATCAGCCCCAGCATTTT
>TRBV5-1|TRBD2|-|TRBJ2-2
CASRLGGRGNTGELFF
TGCGCCAGCAGATTGGGAGGGCGGGGGAACACCGGGGAGCTGTTTTTT
>TRBV28|TRBD1|-|TRBJ1-5
CASSSQGGDQPQHF
TGTGCCAGCAGTTCACAGGGGGGCGATCAGCCCCAGCATTTT
>TRBV30|-|-|TRBJ1-1
CACIRRLRGSEAFF
TGTGCCTGCATCCGTAGACTCCGGGGGTCTGAAGCTTTCTTT
>TRBV29-1|TRBD1|-|TRBJ2-7
CSVPTVRDSIHLKSYEQYF
TGCAGCGTCCCAACAGTCCGGGACAGCATCCACCTCAAGTCCTACGAGCAGTACTTC
>TRBV5-1|TRBD1|-|TRBJ2-5
CASSQNRGFVETQYF
TGCGCCAGCAGCCAAAACAGGGGTTTTGTGGAGACCCAGTACTTC
>TRBV7-7|-|-|TRBJ2-3
CASSPLKGLADNTDTQYF
TGTGCCAGCAGTCCCCTCAAGGGTTTAGCGGATAACACAGATACGCAGTATTTT
>TRBV6-5|-|-|TRBJ1-6
CASSYESRSYNSPLHF
TGTGCCAGCAGTTACGAGTCTCGCTCCTATAATTCACCCCTCCACTTT
>TRBV29-1|-|-|TRBJ1-4
CSVAEGTNEKLFF
TGCAGCGTTGCGGAGGGGACCAATGAAAAACTGTTTTTT
>TRBV2|-|once|TRBJ2-5
CASSESNGETQYF
TGTGCCAGCAGTGAAAGCAACGGGGAGACCCAGTACTTC
>TRBV9|-|-|TRBJ2-5
CASSNRLGETQYF
TGTGCCAGCAGCAACAGGTTAGGAGAGACCCAGTACTTC
>TRBV5-1|TRBD2|-|TRBJ2-1
CASSLVLADTNEQFF
TGCGCCAGCAGTTTAGTTCTAGCGGATACCAATGAGCAGTTCTTC
>TRBV28|TRBD1|once|TRBJ1-6
CASSWTGGNSPLHF
TGTGCCAGCAGTTGGACAGGGGGGAATTCACCCCTCCACTTT
>TRBV6-1|TRBD1|-|TRBJ1-2
CASSEAGVGTGDARAYGYTF
TGTGCCAGCAGTGAAGCCGGGGTAGGGACAGGGGACGCCCGTGCCTATGGCTACACCTTC
>TRBV15|TRBD1|-|TRBJ1-2
CATSSRRGRNGYTF
TGTGCCACCAGCAGCCGCAGGGGGCGAAATGGCTACACCTTC
>TRBV28|TRBD1|-|TRBJ2-1
CASSRDRQFF
TGTGCCAGCAGCCGGGACAGACAGTTCTTC
>TRBV2|-|-|TRBJ1-4
CASGRPDRGEKLFF
TGTGCCAGCGGTCGTCCCGATCGCGGTGAAAAACTGTTTTTT
>TRBV29-1|-|-|TRBJ1-1
CSVGGLNTEAFF
TGCAGCGTTGGCGGCCTGAACACTGAAGCTTTCTTT
>TRBV7-2|TRBD2|-|TRBJ2-7
CASSVPGLAGYEQYF
TGTGCCAGCAGCGTACCGGGACTAGCGGGGTACGAGCAGTACTTC
>TRBV4-2|-|-|TRBJ2-5
CASSQELAARAGQYF
TGTGCCAGCAGCCAAGAACTCGCCGCAAGAGCAGGCCAGTACTTC
>TRBV28|-|-|TRBJ2-7
CASRVQGSIYEQYF
TGTGCCAGCAGGGTTCAGGGGTCAATCTACGAGCAGTACTTC
>TRBV6-5|-|few|TRBJ1-1
CASSYSFWRGDTEAFF
TGTGCCAGCAGTTACTCGTTTTGGAGGGGTGACACTGAAGCTTTCTTT
>TRBV11-3|-|-|TRBJ2-3
CASSTGLGATDTQYF
TGTGCCAGCAGCACGGGCCTTGGGGCGACAGATACGCAGTATTTT
>TRBV28|-|-|TRBJ1-5
CASSLRASNQPQHF
TGTGCCAGCAGTTTGAGGGCGAGCAATCAGCCCCAGCATTTT